A selection of T cell receptor beta chains follows, all from one sample in a study of T cell responses to AZD1222 COVID-19 vaccine. Some clones are missing from TCRdb's copy, which holds only in-frame ones; the method was immunoSEQ multiplex PCR. The repertoire has 65,000 to 90,000 clones, around 90% of them found once; the top ten carry 1.3%. The material was peripheral blood, obtained 28 days after the second AZD1222 dose. Every receptor here comes from an adult who received the AZD1222 COVID-19 vaccine. CDR3s include the opening cysteine and the closing phenylalanine or tryptophan. D genes are given only for firm matches. Clone size is not always given. Where it is, it says once, few, many or a class for expanded clones.

DNA,CDR3,J,size,D,V
TGCAGTGCTAACGAGAACACTGAAGCTTTCTTT,CSANENTEAFF,TRBJ1-1,NA,NA,TRBV20-1
TGTGCCAGCAGTTTAAGTTTCAATCAGCCCCAGCATTTT,CASSLSFNQPQHF,TRBJ1-5,NA,NA,TRBV27
TGTGCCAGCAGCCCAGCGGGAGGGCCGTATGAGCAGTACTTC,CASSPAGGPYEQYF,TRBJ2-7,NA,TRBD2,TRBV14
TGTGCCAGCAGTTTTGGGCCGGGACAGGGGTACGAGCAGTACTTC,CASSFGPGQGYEQYF,TRBJ2-7,NA,TRBD1,TRBV27
TGTGCCAGCACCCGGGACAGGGGGTCCGGGGAGCTGTTTTTT,CASTRDRGSGELFF,TRBJ2-2,NA,TRBD1,TRBV6-5
TGCAGCGTTGAGATGGCGTACACTGAAGCTTTCTTT,CSVEMAYTEAFF,TRBJ1-1,NA,NA,TRBV29-1
TGTGCCAGCAGTTACGGGGGGAGGAACACTGAAGCTTTCTTT,CASSYGGRNTEAFF,TRBJ1-1,NA,NA,TRBV6-5
TGTGCCAGCAGTCGATACGGGGCGGGAGGGCCTCAAGAGACCCAGTACTTC,CASSRYGAGGPQETQYF,TRBJ2-5,NA,TRBD2,TRBV7-2
TGTGCCAGCAGCCCGCTGACGGGGACTGAAGCTTTCTTT,CASSPLTGTEAFF,TRBJ1-1,NA,NA,TRBV7-8
TGCAGCGTCTTTCCGGGACACGGTGAGCAGTACTTC,CSVFPGHGEQYF,TRBJ2-7,NA,NA,TRBV29-1
TGTGCCAGCAGCCACCAGGGAGCGCCTAGGGCTGAAGCTTTCTTT,CASSHQGAPRAEAFF,TRBJ1-1,NA,NA,TRBV3-1/TRBV3-2
TGTGCCAGCGTCCCCTCGACAGGTGGTGCTGAAGCTTTCTTT,CASVPSTGGAEAFF,TRBJ1-1,NA,NA,TRBV6-5
TGTGCCAGCCGGACGGGGTATGGTGGTTTTCAGCCCCAGCATTTT,CASRTGYGGFQPQHF,TRBJ1-5,NA,NA,TRBV6-5
TGCAGCGTCGGGCAAATGAACACTGAAGCTTTCTTT,CSVGQMNTEAFF,TRBJ1-1,NA,NA,TRBV29-1
TGTGCCTGGAGCACCTCGGGGGCCCCAGGTTTAGCTTTCTTT,CAWSTSGAPGLAFF,TRBJ1-1,NA,NA,TRBV30
TGTGCCAGCTCACCAGGTCCGGGTAGCAATCAGCCCCAGCATTTT,CASSPGPGSNQPQHF,TRBJ1-5,NA,NA,TRBV18
TGTGCCAGCAGCGACCGGGACAGGGGAAACACCATATATTTT,CASSDRDRGNTIYF,TRBJ1-3,once,TRBD1,TRBV9
TGTGCCAGCAGCGTAGGTGGGGAGCTGTTTTTT,CASSVGGELFF,TRBJ2-2,NA,NA,TRBV9
TGTGCCAGCAGTACATCCGGGACACTTAGCAATCAGCCCCAGCATTTT,CASSTSGTLSNQPQHF,TRBJ1-5,NA,NA,TRBV28
TGCAGCGTTGAAAACAGAAACGGAAACACCATATATTTT,CSVENRNGNTIYF,TRBJ1-3,NA,NA,TRBV29-1
TGTGCCAGCAGCCAAGGGCATTCGGTCACTGAAGCTTTCTTT,CASSQGHSVTEAFF,TRBJ1-1,NA,NA,TRBV14
TGTGCCAGCAGCTTAGAGCGGGTGGTGTCGGGATCCGCGCGGGGGAACACTGAAGCTTTCTTT,CASSLERVVSGSARGNTEAFF,TRBJ1-1,NA,NA,TRBV13
TGTGCCAGCTCACCAGGACAGATCACTGAAGCTTTCTTT,CASSPGQITEAFF,TRBJ1-1,NA,NA,TRBV18
TGTGCCTGGACCCGGACGGGGGTGAACACTGAAGCTTTCTTT,CAWTRTGVNTEAFF,TRBJ1-1,NA,NA,TRBV30
TGTGCCAGCAGCTACCAGGGGGCTGCTGAAGCTTTCTTT,CASSYQGAAEAFF,TRBJ1-1,NA,TRBD1,TRBV11-2
TGTGCCAGCAGCTTAAATGAGCAGTTCTTC,CASSLNEQFF,TRBJ2-1,NA,NA,TRBV2
TGTGCCAGCAGCAGGGACGGGACAGGGCCCACCGGGGAGCTGTTTTTT,CASSRDGTGPTGELFF,TRBJ2-2,NA,TRBD1,TRBV5-4
TGTGCCAGCAGCCAGTACAACGTCTACGAGCAGTACTTC,CASSQYNVYEQYF,TRBJ2-7,NA,NA,TRBV3-1/TRBV3-2
TGTGCCAGCAGCTTAAGCCGGGCCACCGACTACGAGCAGTACTTC,CASSLSRATDYEQYF,TRBJ2-7,NA,NA,TRBV7-9
TGCGCCAGCAGCCAAGCTTCCCTCTTCCCCAGGGGATCCACTGAAGCTTTCTTT,CASSQASLFPRGSTEAFF,TRBJ1-1,NA,NA,TRBV4-1
TGTGCCAGCTCACTAGGGACAGGAAGGCATCAGCCCCAGCATTTT,CASSLGTGRHQPQHF,TRBJ1-5,NA,TRBD1,TRBV18
TGTGCCAGCAGTGGGACTAGCTACAATGAGCAGTTCTTC,CASSGTSYNEQFF,TRBJ2-1,NA,TRBD2,TRBV12-3/TRBV12-4
TGTGCCATCAGTGTAAATCCGAATCAGCCCCAGCATTTT,CAISVNPNQPQHF,TRBJ1-5,NA,NA,TRBV10-3
TGTGCCAGCAGTTACTCGTACGGAGACGAAAAACTGTTTTTT,CASSYSYGDEKLFF,TRBJ1-4,NA,NA,TRBV6-5